Sequencing of this TCR beta chain was carried out in a study of cytomegalovirus exposure and HLA in healthy donors (dated by TCRdb to the late 2010s). As for the study more broadly: According to an earlier analysis of several hundred of the donors, about 190 million T cells yielded roughly 110 million unique TCR beta sequences and more than 250 Gb of sequence data. Approximately 330 gigabases of sequencing data and around 80 million unique TCR sequences made up an early release that covered around 640 HLA-typed donors. Of the 300 to 500 genotyped donors, 65% to 90% were placed in the genetic ancestry cluster associated with self-reported Caucasian donors. The study aimed to test whether signatures of past pathogen exposure could be identified by cataloging public T cell receptors. The study used immunosequencing to profile the T cell repertoires of under 700 subjects and linked those repertoires to cytomegalovirus serostatus. Besides the first cohort of roughly 640 subjects, a separate validation cohort made up of 120 different subjects was used. To predict cytomegalovirus infection status, the study brought together high-throughput TCR immunosequencing, statistical association of individual TCRs with disease status, and machine learning. In a later analysis, previously published TCR beta repertoires from hundreds of donors were re-analyzed and high-resolution HLA genotyping was added so that TCR occurrence patterns could be studied. In the later analysis, no new phenotypic data were used to find candidate immune exposures; instead, reliance was placed on TCR beta sequences and their occurrence across donors. An earlier analysis of approximately 630 of the donors applied high-throughput TCR beta sequencing to assess whether each TCR beta V gene segment acted as functional or pseudogenic. Alongside the repertoire data, information on donor age, sex, ethnicity and CMV serostatus was compiled. A later genetic analysis took genome-wide SNP genotypes for about three fifths of the roughly 700 donors and used that subset as a discovery cohort. All discovery cohort repertoires had been generated using a single sequencing platform. Class I and class II HLA loci were covered by the typing at four-digit resolution. Typing coverage differed by locus: A, B, C, DRB1 and DQB1 were typed in roughly 620-630 donors, DQA1 in about 500, DPA1 in 606, and DPB1 in around 440. Roughly 5 DR-DQ haplotypes were handled as single units for association and clustering, since linkage in the cohort was strong. Among about 360 genotyped donors of the cohort, an average of about 240,000 unique TCR beta nucleotide sequences were sequenced per donor, roughly 20% of them non-productive.

Broader findings and caveats from the paper: A later analysis reported that several top co-occurrence clusters appeared linked to parvovirus B19, influenza, CMV and Epstein-Barr virus. When HLA alleles, especially DR and DQ, strongly co-occurred, TCR associations were difficult to assign to individual alleles. Around 16 rarely observed V segments, including chromosome 9 orphons, were excluded from the earlier analysis of a few hundred of the donors because counts were too low. The only immune exposure information available for the cohort was CMV serostatus. A further reported finding was that TCR beta sequences accurately predicted the HLA-A and HLA-B alleles for most subjects in the first cohort. Correlated functional status among segregating V segments might reflect linkage disequilibrium, but an unknown experimental factor could not be ruled out. Cytomegalovirus status was reported to be diagnosed by the classifier with high specificity and sensitivity in both the original and validation cohorts. In this cohort, only TCR beta chains were sequenced, and detectable features were limited by the absence of alpha or paired-chain data. In a later analysis, HLA-associated TCR beta chains showed more clonal expansion and lower generation probabilities than non-associated chains that were equally common. A cluster of highly shared sequence variants was judged likely to be a technical artifact of the sequencing pipeline. Broadly in line with IMGT annotations, most TCR beta V segments showed up in productive rearrangements about 87% or about 30% of the time in an earlier analysis of several hundred of the donors. According to a later analysis, TCR association rates differed among HLA loci, with DRB1 alleles showing the most associated TCRs and HLA-C alleles showing the fewest. At a false discovery rate of 0.05, a later analysis linked some 17,000 TCR beta sequences to specific HLA alleles. Compared with the 666-donor mean, donors in an Asian-associated ancestry cluster had fewer N-insertions in productive TCRs, according to a later genetic analysis. According to a later analysis, most CMV-associated TCR beta chains appeared to be HLA-restricted, and the HLA associations seemed to be driven largely by CMV exposure. V-gene and J-gene trimming of TCR beta chains was associated with a missense DCLRE1C variant in a later genetic analysis, and the association was replicated in an independent cohort. The study listed 164 TCR beta chains as associated with cytomegalovirus. Because HLA typing was missing for some donors at each locus, association tests included only the typed subset. The authors suggested that the approach could potentially be generalized to other disease states and immunological phenotypes. In vitro tests confirmed that a few of the cytomegalovirus-associated TCR beta chains recognize cytomegalovirus antigens. Some IMGT-functional V segments, including TRBV6-2 and TRBV6-3, could not be told apart with the 87-base-pair reads, so those segments were excluded. Presence/absence analyses assumed roughly uniform sequencing depth across donors, an assumption that may not hold. Across donors, most TCR sequences were observed very rarely, whereas some public TCRs were present in many individuals.

To note about this clone: It has no known antigen specificity. Nothing much larger sits one base from this clone, and base qualities are not available.

As encoded in the germline V gene, CDR1 is SGHRS while CDR2 is YFSETQ. At the junction V is shortened by 3 bases and J by 3 bases, with 15 bases in between. The CDR3, from cysteine to phenylalanine, totals 16 residues. Kept here is only the CDR3 DNA, which spans 48 bases and is read in frame from base 1. The receptor library was made with the immunoSEQ multiplex PCR assay. A mixture of 60 forward primers for TCR Vbeta segments and 13 reverse primers for TCR Jbeta segments was used in the multiplex PCR. A multiplex PCR assay on genomic DNA amplified the CDR3 region of rearranged TCR beta genes. The Illumina HiSeq System was used to sequence the amplified TCR beta libraries as 87-base-pair reads. Turning to the authors' computational methods: Across the 670 or so repertoires, a later analysis counted 75 million to 90 million unique TCR beta chains, approximately 12 million of which were shared by at least two donors. Raw reads were error-corrected and collapsed into unique sequences with a nearest-neighbor algorithm that merged closely related sequences to remove PCR and sequencing errors. CDR3 sequences were aligned to IMGT reference sequences to assign V, D and J gene segments. Each retained sequence needed at least a six-nucleotide match to both a V gene segment and a J gene segment. Rearrangements were called productive when the CDR3 lacked stop codons and stayed in frame with V and J; all others were non-productive. CDR3 was defined according to IMGT convention as the region running from the second conserved V-encoded cysteine to the conserved J-encoded phenylalanine. In an earlier analysis of 550 to 650 of the donors, sequences lacking an unambiguous match to a single V gene segment were excluded. In an earlier analysis of approximately 500 of the donors, a V segment was called functional when productive rearrangements were above 56.7%, and segregating when the standard deviation between donors exceeded 5%. A statistical classification framework was developed to diagnose cytomegalovirus status using the catalog of TCR beta chain sequences. V and J gene assignment, in a later analysis, came from comparing TCR nucleotide sequences with IMGT/GENE-DB human TR gene sequences. Using the TCRdist pipeline, a later analysis assigned CDR3 sequences along with most-parsimonious VDJ recombination scenarios. In a later analysis, each TCR beta chain was defined by its CDR3 amino acid sequence together with its V-gene family, and reads lacking a unique V-gene family were excluded. In a later analysis, 450 to 600 highly shared, low-generation-probability nucleotide sequences were removed to address suspected cross-contamination and a sequencing artifact. In a later analysis, a clonal expansion index was calculated for each public chain from normalized within-repertoire ranks of inferred template counts. In a later analysis, generation probabilities were computed using a VDJ recombination model fitted to out-of-frame rearrangements, and the results were checked against IGoR. In a later analysis, hypergeometric tests were used to score TCR-TCR, TCR-HLA and TCR-CMV co-occurrence, with a repertoire-size bias correction applied to TCR pairs. In a later analysis, false discovery rates were estimated by permuting HLA or CMV assignments 20 times. In a later analysis, co-occurring TCRs were grouped using DBSCAN, and TCRdist sequence similarity was added for clustering within HLA-allele-positive subsets. Co-occurrence clustering excluded repertoires with fewer than 30,000 or more than 120,000 public chains, plus five with anomalous nucleotide sharing. TCRdb limited this immuneACCESS table to in-frame rearrangements with V and J called. A share of clones is missing; checked studies link under half to unresolved V genes, and the rest is unexplained. V and J calls and clone size are as listed in that table; D and trimming were resolved from the DNA. The sample profile shows about 180,000 clones; 82% of them were found once. The ten largest clones add up to 1.5% of the sample.

The cohort comprised fewer than 700 healthy bone marrow donors. All cohort members were sampled while nominally healthy, although unrecorded immune exposures were likely present. The donor was CMV seronegative and belonged to the group of 352 seronegative cohort members. Every donor gave a peripheral blood sample, and the peripheral blood mononuclear cells from that sample were used for TCR beta sequencing. The Qiagen DNeasy Blood Extraction Kit was used to extract genomic DNA from the blood cell samples. The source is a middle-aged man in good health and CMV-seronegative. The chain was built from TRBV5-1 and TRBJ1-4; the D gene lacks a confident call. Sequenced: PBMCs. CDR3 protein: CASSSPGQSANEKLFF. The bases are TGCGCCAGCAGCTCCCCAGGTCAATCGGCTAATGAAAAACTGTTTTTT. This CDR3, with the reference TRBV5-1 and TRBJ1-4 proteins standing in past its ends, gives the full variable domain KAGVTQTPRYLIKTRGQQVTLSCSPISGHRSVSWYQQTPGQGLQFLFEYFSETQRNKGNFPGRFSGRQFSNSRSEMNVSTLELGDSALYLCASSSPGQSANEKLFFGSGTQLSVL.